These 8 T cell receptor beta chains came from one sample sequenced in a study of shared clonotypes between healthy human individuals. Libraries were prepared by immunoSEQ multiplex PCR; TCRdb keeps only in-frame clonotypes and omits some of them. The sample shows 2 million to 2.5 million clones, 85% to 95% of them seen only once. Sequenced material: naive CD4+ T cells from PBMCs. This sample's subset: CD45RA+ positively selected. These receptors were collected from a man aged 18 to 29 in good health. Some clones in this sample may be carry-over from other donors' samples.

The rearrangement joins TRBV7-9 to TRBJ2-7, with D possibly matching TRBD1 (6 bases). The length of the CDR3 is 14 residues. The V end was cut by 3 bases, the J end by 6 bases, with 15 bases between. CDR1 and CDR2 (germline): SEHNR, FQNEAQ (reference sequence). Here the CDR3 reads CASSFLDGRGEQYF. CDR3 DNA sequence: TGTGCCAGCAGCTTTTTGGACGGCAGGGGCGAGCAGTACTTC.

The genes are TRBV5-1 and TRBJ1-3, with D maybe TRBD1 (5 bases). The germline gives CDR1 SGHRS, CDR2 YFSETQ. V was trimmed by 0 bases and J by 8 bases, leaving 9 bases between them. The CDR3 contains 13 residues. Here the CDR3 reads CASSLEGADTIYF. The CDR3 DNA reads as TGCGCCAGCAGCTTGGAAGGGGCCGACACCATATATTTT.

The V gene is TRBV7-3, the J gene TRBJ2-2; 9 nucleotides align to TRBD2. The V gene's germline CDR1 is SGHTA and CDR2 FQGTGA. Trimming at V came to 6 bases and at J to 0 bases, leaving 2 bases not matched to a gene. CDR3 length: 15 amino acids. The CDR3 bases are TGTGCCAGCAGTCAGCGGGGGGCGAACACCGGGGAGCTGTTTTTT. It is translated as CASSQRGANTGELFF.

The J gene is TRBJ2-7, the V gene TRBV7-9, with TRBD1 identical over 10 bases. The germline CDR1 and CDR2 sequences are SEHNR and FQNEAQ (reference sequence). The V segment lost 5 bases and the J segment 6 bases; nucleotides outside the gene matches: 7. This CDR3 has 14 amino acids. In DNA, the CDR3 is TGTGCCAGCAGCCCGGGACAGGGGCAAAGCGAGCAGTACTTC. Translation: CASSPGQGQSEQYF.

CDR3 in DNA: TGTGCCAGCAGGGTGGGTCCAGAGGATCAGCCCCAGCATTTT. It yields the protein CASRVGPEDQPQHF. The chain joins TRBV6-6 to TRBJ1-5; no definite D call. In germline, CDR1 is MNHNY, CDR2 SVGAGI (reference sequence). CDR3 length: 14 amino acids. Trimming shortened V by 6 bases and J by 5 bases, and 14 bases separated the two germline ends.

The V call is TRBV28, the J call TRBJ2-3; D remains unclear. The CDR3 sequence is 11 residues long. Trimming shortened V by 4 bases and J by 5 bases, and 4 bases separated the two germline ends. Germline-derived CDR1 and CDR2 are MDHEN and SYDVKM. The CDR3 coding sequence is TGTGCCAGCAGTTGGATAGATACGCAGTATTTT. Translating it yields CASSWIDTQYF.

The chain is built from TRBV2 and TRBJ1-1, with 8 bases aligning to TRBD1. Trimming at V came to 5 bases and at J to 5 bases, leaving 10 bases not matched to a gene. Per the germline V gene, CDR1 is SNHLY and CDR2 is FYNNEI. The CDR3 consists of 15 residues. The CDR3 nucleotides read TGTGCCAGCAGTAATATCGGACAGGGTCAGACTGAAGCTTTCTTT. This sequence encodes CASSNIGQGQTEAFF.

This chain links TRBV5-4 with TRBJ1-4, with TRBD1 matching 9 bases. Germline CDR1 is SGHNT and CDR2 is YYREEE (reference sequence). J lost 7 bases, V lost 4 bases, and 8 bases had no gene match. The CDR3 covers 15 residues. The chain's CDR3 is CASSQPGQGGEKLFF. The CDR3 nucleotides read TGTGCCAGCAGCCAACCGGGACAGGGTGGTGAAAAACTGTTTTTT.